The source of this T cell receptor beta chain is a study of OX40 agonist ivuxolimab in advanced cancers. Study conclusions and caveats: Among expanded peripheral T cells, antigen specificity went undetermined.

TCRdb's table, derived via immunoSEQ multiplex PCR, lists solely in-frame clones and lacks some. The table lists more than 45,000 clones, 84% of them singletons. Notes on this clone: The antigen is undetermined.

Specimen: CD4+ or CD8+ T cells sorted from blood, collected in a trial of the OX40 agonist ivuxolimab. This receptor was obtained from an adult with an advanced solid tumor such as melanoma, head and neck, liver or kidney cancer.

CDR3 residues: CASSLDGSTDTQYF. The CDR3 DNA follows: TGCGCCAGCAGCTTGGATGGGAGCACAGATACGCAGTATTTT. The V gene is TRBV5-1, the J gene TRBJ2-3; D ambiguous. CDR3 length equals 14 residues. The germline V and J ends were trimmed by 0 bases and 0 bases, with 5 bases remaining between them. Germline V gene sequence: CDR1 SGHRS, CDR2 YFSETQ.